This is a list of T cell receptor beta chains from one sample in a study of shared clonotypes between healthy human individuals. Sequencing used immunoSEQ multiplex PCR; TCRdb keeps in-frame clones, though not all of them. This sample has millions of clones, with around nine tenths found just once. The sequenced material came from naive CD4+ T cells sorted from blood. The receptors come from a man in his late teens or twenties in good health. CDR3s include the opening cysteine and the closing phenylalanine or tryptophan. The D gene is left open where the match is weak. Clone size appears in some rows only: once, few, many, or a class for an expanded clone.

>TRBV11-2|-|TRBD2|TRBJ2-1
TGTGCCAGCAGCCTCCGACTAGCGGGAGTGGGTTACAATGAGCAGTTCTTC
CASSLRLAGVGYNEQFF
>TRBV7-9|-|-|TRBJ2-3
TGTGCCAGCAGCTTGGTAGGATCGGCAGATACGCAGTATTTT
CASSLVGSADTQYF
>TRBV5-1|-|-|TRBJ1-1
TGCGCCAGCAGCTTAACAGGGAACACTGAAGCTTTCTTT
CASSLTGNTEAFF
>TRBV4-3|-|-|TRBJ1-2
TGCGCCAGCAGCCAAGAGGGGCAGCCTGGCTATGGCTACACCTTC
CASSQEGQPGYGYTF
>TRBV5-6|-|-|TRBJ1-4
TGTGCCAGCAGCTTGTCCCAGGGCGGAGAAAAACTGTTTTTT
CASSLSQGGEKLFF
>TRBV28|-|-|TRBJ2-2
TGTGCCAGCAGTACCATTGGGGGAGGCACCGGGGAGCTGTTTTTT
CASSTIGGGTGELFF
>TRBV2|-|TRBD2|TRBJ2-2
TGTGCCAGCAGGGGGAGGGGTAACACCGGGGAGCTGTTTTTT
CASRGRGNTGELFF
>TRBV11-2|-|TRBD2|TRBJ2-3
TGTGCCAGCAGCTTGCCAGCGGGAGGAGATACGCAGTATTTT
CASSLPAGGDTQYF
>TRBV28|-|TRBD1|TRBJ2-3
TGTGCCAGCAGTTCACTCCGACAGGGGGGGGGATGGGCTAGCGGCACAGATACGCAGTATTTT
CASSSLRQGGGWASGTDTQYF
>TRBV29-1|few|-|TRBJ1-5
TGCAGCGTTGAAGAGCGGGGGATTCAGCCCCAGCATTTT
CSVEERGIQPQHF
>TRBV5-1|-|-|TRBJ1-2
TGCGCCAGCAGCTTTGAGGGCGGAATTAATGGCTACACCTTC
CASSFEGGINGYTF
>TRBV19|-|TRBD1|TRBJ1-2
TGTGCCGTTCAAGACAGGGAATTTAACTATGGCTACACCTTC
CAVQDREFNYGYTF
>TRBV6-5|-|-|TRBJ2-7
TGTGCCAGCAGTTACCAGAAATCCTACGAGCAGTACTTC
CASSYQKSYEQYF
>TRBV28|once|-|TRBJ1-1
TGTGCCAGCAGTTTAAGGGGACCGAACACTGAAGCTTTCTTT
CASSLRGPNTEAFF
>TRBV11-2|-|-|TRBJ2-7
TGTGCCAGCAGCTCCTCTGGAACCGAGCAGTACTTC
CASSSSGTEQYF
>TRBV7-9|-|-|TRBJ2-2
TGTGCCAGCAGGGAGGGAGCCCCGAACACCGGGGAGCTGTTTTTT
CASREGAPNTGELFF
>TRBV6-5|-|TRBD2|TRBJ2-7
TGTGCCAGCAGTCCACGGGGGGGACTCTCCTACGAGCAGTACTTC
CASSPRGGLSYEQYF
>TRBV29-1|few|-|TRBJ1-1
TGCAGCGTGGAACAGGGTCCAGCTTTCTTT
CSVEQGPAFF